This T cell receptor (beta chain) was captured by sequencing in a study of blood T cell repertoires in COVID-19. Sequencing was performed with immunoSEQ multiplex PCR; in TCRdb, only in-frame clones are kept and a portion is missing. Of roughly 65,000 clones listed, around nine tenths are singletons. Per germline, CDR1 MNHEY and CDR2 SVGEGT. V lost 5 bases and J 5 bases, leaving 12 bases between the germline ends. This CDR3 is 13 amino acids long. Sequenced: peripheral blood. This receptor was obtained from a man between 60 and 75 years old with acute or convalescent COVID-19. The chain combines TRBV6-2 or TRBV6-3 with TRBJ2-5, with a possible D match to TRBD1 (5 bases). This CDR3 reads CASSRQKGETQYF. The CDR3 DNA is TGTGCCAGCAGTCGACAAAAGGGGGAGACCCAGTACTTC.